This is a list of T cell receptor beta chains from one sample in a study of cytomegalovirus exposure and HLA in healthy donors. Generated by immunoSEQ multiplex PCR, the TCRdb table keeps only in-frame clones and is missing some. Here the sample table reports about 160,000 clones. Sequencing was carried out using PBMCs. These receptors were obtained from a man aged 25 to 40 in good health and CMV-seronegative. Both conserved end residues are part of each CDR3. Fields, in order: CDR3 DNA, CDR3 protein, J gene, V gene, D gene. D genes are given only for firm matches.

TGTGCCAGCAGTCACCTTCCAGCGGAGTACAATGAGCAGTTCTTC	CASSHLPAEYNEQFF	TRBJ2-1	TRBV6-6	NA
TGTGCCTGGAGTAGGGGTATAAACACTGAAGCTTTCTTT	CAWSRGINTEAFF	TRBJ1-1	TRBV30	NA
TGCGCCAGCAGCCCCAGGGGACTAGCGGGAGGAAGCGATGAGCAGTTCTTC	CASSPRGLAGGSDEQFF	TRBJ2-1	TRBV10-2	TRBD2
TGTGCCAGCAGTTATCGGGGTCCGGGCAGCACAAACTATGGCTACACCTTC	CASSYRGPGSTNYGYTF	TRBJ1-2	TRBV6-9	NA
TGCGCCAGCGCTGGAACAGGGTCTAGGTACGAGCAGTACTTC	CASAGTGSRYEQYF	TRBJ2-7	TRBV5-1	NA
TGTGCCAGCAGTGTGTTGTCGTCGAACACCGGGGAGCTGTTTTTT	CASSVLSSNTGELFF	TRBJ2-2	TRBV6-5	NA
TGTGCCAGCAGCCCTGGACAGTTATCCTACGAGCAGTACTTC	CASSPGQLSYEQYF	TRBJ2-7	TRBV28	NA
TGTGCCAGCAGTTTTACCGGGAGACATGAGCAGTTCTTC	CASSFTGRHEQFF	TRBJ2-1	TRBV6-4	NA
TGTGCCAGCAGCCGACTAGCGGGAAGAGACTACAATGAGCAGTTCTTC	CASSRLAGRDYNEQFF	TRBJ2-1	TRBV9	TRBD2
TGTGCCAGCTCACGGCAAAACCAAGAGACCCAGTACTTC	CASSRQNQETQYF	TRBJ2-5	TRBV18	NA
TGTGCCAGCAGCGGACGACAGGGCGCGAACACTGAAGCTTTCTTT	CASSGRQGANTEAFF	TRBJ1-1	TRBV9	TRBD1
TGTGCCAGCTCACCATCCCTCCGGTTGAACACTGAAGCTTTCTTT	CASSPSLRLNTEAFF	TRBJ1-1	TRBV18	NA
TGTGCCAGCAGTTTAGCTAGCACAGAGTCGGAGCTGTTTTTT	CASSLASTESELFF	TRBJ2-2	TRBV27	NA
TGTGCCAGCAGCTCCGGACAGGCCACTGAAGCTTTCTTT	CASSSGQATEAFF	TRBJ1-1	TRBV7-2	TRBD1
TGTGCCAGCAGTTGTGGACAGGAGCTTCCCCCTAACTATGGCTACACCTTC	CASSCGQELPPNYGYTF	TRBJ1-2	TRBV6-4	TRBD1
TGTGCCAGCAGAAGGGACAGCGGTTACACTGAAGCTTTCTTT	CASRRDSGYTEAFF	TRBJ1-1	TRBV2	TRBD1
TGTGCCAGCTCACCCAAGCAGGATAGCACAGATACGCAGTATTTT	CASSPKQDSTDTQYF	TRBJ2-3	TRBV18	NA
TGTGCCAGCATCTTAGGACACTCGACCCAGCCCCAGCATTTT	CASILGHSTQPQHF	TRBJ1-5	TRBV28	NA
TGTGCCAGCAGCTTGCTGGGACAGGGACCCTACGAGCAGTACTTC	CASSLLGQGPYEQYF	TRBJ2-7	TRBV5-6	TRBD1
TGTGCCAGCAGTTTTTTGACTAGCGGGAACTCAGAGACCCAGTACTTC	CASSFLTSGNSETQYF	TRBJ2-5	TRBV28	TRBD2
TGTGCCAGCTCACCACAGCCTAGCGGGAGCTCCTACAATGAGCAGTTCTTC	CASSPQPSGSSYNEQFF	TRBJ2-1	TRBV18	TRBD2
TGCGCCAGCAGCCAAGAGACAGGGTGGTTTGCAGATACGCAGTATTTT	CASSQETGWFADTQYF	TRBJ2-3	TRBV4-3	TRBD1
TGTGCCAGCAGCCTTTTCAGAGGGAGTGAGAGTGAAAAACTGTTTTTT	CASSLFRGSESEKLFF	TRBJ1-4	TRBV14	NA
TGTGCCAGCAGCAGAGGACAAAGCACAGATACGCAGTATTTT	CASSRGQSTDTQYF	TRBJ2-3	TRBV6-5	NA
TGTGCCAGCAGCTGGGAGGAGACCGGGACCACTGAAGCTTTCTTT	CASSWEETGTTEAFF	TRBJ1-1	TRBV5-4	NA
TGTGCCAGTAGTATGGAGTTGAACACTGAAGCTTTCTTT	CASSMELNTEAFF	TRBJ1-1	TRBV19	NA
TGTGCCAGTAGTCGCTCGGACCAAGAGACCCAGTACTTC	CASSRSDQETQYF	TRBJ2-5	TRBV19	NA
TGTGCCTGGAGTGTCTTCGGGACAGGGGATTTACCCCTCCACTTT	CAWSVFGTGDLPLHF	TRBJ1-6	TRBV30	TRBD1
TGCGCCAGCAGTTCTGGGGCCCGTAATCAGCCCCAGCATTTT	CASSSGARNQPQHF	TRBJ1-5	TRBV10-1	NA
TGTGCCAGCAGTGAAGCCGGGACAGGGTATATCCCGCCCCAGCATTTT	CASSEAGTGYIPPQHF	TRBJ1-5	TRBV27	TRBD1
TGTGCCAGCAGTGGGAGACTACACCTCTCCGAGCAGTACTTC	CASSGRLHLSEQYF	TRBJ2-7	TRBV2	NA
TGTGCCAGTAGTATAGTAGGCGGGGGCGGCTACACCTTC	CASSIVGGGGYTF	TRBJ1-2	TRBV19	NA
TGCACCAGCAGCCTACTTTCCCGCTGGGCCTACCCCTACAATGAGCAGTTCTTC	CTSSLLSRWAYPYNEQFF	TRBJ2-1	TRBV1	NA
TGTGCCAGCAGCTTAGCTGGCGGCTACACCTTC	CASSLAGGYTF	TRBJ1-2	TRBV7-2	NA
TGTGCCAGCAGTGATTACGGGAATCAGCCCCAGCATTTT	CASSDYGNQPQHF	TRBJ1-5	TRBV6-5	NA
TGTGCCAGCAGCCAAGGCCGAGGGGATACGCAGTATTTT	CASSQGRGDTQYF	TRBJ2-3	TRBV11-2	NA
TGTGCCAGCAGTTTATCGTGGGACATCGAGACCCAGTACTTC	CASSLSWDIETQYF	TRBJ2-5	TRBV27	NA
TGTGCCAGTAGTTTCCTCCTTGGCGGAGGGGACTACGAGCAGTACTTC	CASSFLLGGGDYEQYF	TRBJ2-7	TRBV19	NA
TGCGCCAGCACCCAACTAGCCCCCTCCTACAATGAGCAGTTCTTC	CASTQLAPSYNEQFF	TRBJ2-1	TRBV5-1	NA
TGCGCCAGCAGCTTGGGGGTCTCTAGCGGGAGCTACAATGAGCAGTTCTTC	CASSLGVSSGSYNEQFF	TRBJ2-1	TRBV5-1	TRBD2
TGCGCCAGCAGCCGGACGGCAGGGCGTCGGAACACCGGGGAGCTGTTTTTT	CASSRTAGRRNTGELFF	TRBJ2-2	TRBV4-1	NA
TGCAGCGACAGGCAAGGGTGGAATCAGCCCCAGCATTTT	CSDRQGWNQPQHF	TRBJ1-5	TRBV29-1	NA
TGTGCCAGCAGCAGCCGATCGCATACGAACACCGGGGAGCTGTTTTTT	CASSSRSHTNTGELFF	TRBJ2-2	TRBV7-6	NA
TGTGCCAGCAGCTTAAGCCGAGGGACAGGGATGGAAAAACTGTTTTTT	CASSLSRGTGMEKLFF	TRBJ1-4	TRBV7-2	TRBD1
TGTGCCAGCAGCTTACGGGGGGGAGGAGGGGTCTACAATGAGCAGTTCTTC	CASSLRGGGGVYNEQFF	TRBJ2-1	TRBV11-3	TRBD2
TGTGCCAGCAGTGGACAGGCGAACACTGAAGCTTTCTTT	CASSGQANTEAFF	TRBJ1-1	TRBV25-1	NA
TGTGCCAGCAGCTCCGGACAACCAAGAGAGACCCAGTACTTC	CASSSGQPRETQYF	TRBJ2-5	TRBV2	NA
TGCGCCAGCAGCTTGGTGGGACTAGGCACAGATACGCAGTATTTT	CASSLVGLGTDTQYF	TRBJ2-3	TRBV5-1	TRBD2
TGTGCCAGCAGTTACTCGCGGGGGGTCAATGAGCAGTTCTTC	CASSYSRGVNEQFF	TRBJ2-1	TRBV6-5	TRBD2
TGTGCCAGCAGTCAAACCGGGACTAGGATCAACAATGAGCAGTTCTTC	CASSQTGTRINNEQFF	TRBJ2-1	TRBV6-4	TRBD2
TGCGCCAGCAGCTCGGGACAGGGGCCGAGCACTGAAGCTTTCTTT	CASSSGQGPSTEAFF	TRBJ1-1	TRBV5-1	TRBD1
TGTGCCAGCAGTCGCGCCCGGGGGATAGGCTACACCTTC	CASSRARGIGYTF	TRBJ1-2	TRBV6-5	NA
TGCGCCAGCAGCTACGGGACAGCCCACCAAGAGACCCAGTACTTC	CASSYGTAHQETQYF	TRBJ2-5	TRBV5-1	TRBD1
TGTGCCAGCAGTGAATCGTCCGGGACCCAGCATTTT	CASSESSGTQHF	TRBJ1-5	TRBV2	NA
TGTGCTAGTGGTATCGGGACAGCTAACAATCAGCCCCAGCATTTT	CASGIGTANNQPQHF	TRBJ1-5	TRBV12-5	TRBD1